These 22 T cell receptor beta chains share one sample of origin, sequenced in a study of T cell responses to AZD1222 COVID-19 vaccine. Assay used: immunoSEQ multiplex PCR; TCRdb lists only in-frame clones, some missing. This table holds 100,000 to 110,000 clones, 70% to 90% found once. Sequencing used peripheral blood, obtained on day 0 of MenACWY control vaccination. Receptor source: an adult in good health.

The chain combines TRBV6-2 or TRBV6-3 with TRBJ2-1; D perhaps matches TRBD1 (6 bases). Trimming removed 2 bases from V and 8 bases from J, with 10 bases in between. The CDR3 contains 13 residues. Germline V gene data show CDR1 as MNHEY and CDR2 as SVGEGT. This CDR3 is CASSYRPGDEQFF. In DNA form, the CDR3 reads TGTGCCAGCAGTTACCGGCCAGGGGATGAGCAGTTCTTC.

J is TRBJ1-1 and V is TRBV11-3; no firm D call. This CDR3 comprises 13 residues. Germline V lookup: CDR1 SGHNT, CDR2 YENEEA. Trimming removed 5 bases at V and 6 bases at J, with 13 bases between. CDR3 sequence: CASSALGSAEAFF. In nucleotides, the CDR3 is TGTGCCAGCAGCGCCTTAGGTAGCGCTGAAGCTTTCTTT.

The chain recombines TRBV13 with TRBJ2-5, with 9 positions matching TRBD2. V lost 6 bases and J lost 5; bases outside the gene matches: 19. The CDR3 runs to 18 residues. Germline V gene lookup returns CDR1 PRHDT and CDR2 FYEKMQ (reference sequence). CDR3 bases: TGTGCCAGCAGACCCGTCAGCCCGGCGGGGGGGCCGATTGAGACCCAGTACTTC. Translation: CASRPVSPAGGPIETQYF. The variable domain in full, with the rest retrieved from reference TRBV13 and TRBJ2-5, is AAGVIQSPRHLIKEKRETATLKCYPIPRHDTVYWYQQGPGQDPQFLISFYEKMQSDKGSIPDRFSAQQFSDYHSELNMSSLELGDSALYFCASRPVSPAGGPIETQYFGPGTRLLVL.

Points on this clone: Other nucleotide sequences in the sample specify the same CDR3. The genes are TRBV28 and TRBJ1-5, with D unclear. V was trimmed by 6 bases and J by 0 bases, leaving 9 bases between them. The V gene's germline CDR1 is MDHEN and CDR2 SYDVKM. The CDR3 totals 14 residues. For the CDR3, the DNA is TGTGCCAGCAGAGGGATACATAGCAATCAGCCCCAGCATTTT. Protein: CASRGIHSNQPQHF.

This clone was counted a single time. This chain joins TRBV11-3 and TRBJ2-1, with D maybe TRBD1 (6 bases). Germline CDR1 SGHNT, CDR2 YENEEA. Trimming pared 0 bases from V and 10 bases from J, leaving 10 bases between. The CDR3 consists of 13 residues. The CDR3 DNA follows: TGTGCCAGCAGCTTAGAAGCGGACAGCGAGCAGTTCTTC. Amino acid sequence: CASSLEADSEQFF.

The rearrangement joins TRBV4-3 to TRBJ1-6; D uncertain. Per germline, CDR1 LGHNA and CDR2 YSLEER. The ends were cut back, 1 base at V and 9 bases at J, with 10 bases in the middle. The CDR3 contains 14 residues. CDR3 sequence: CASSQVRFLSPLHF. The CDR3, as DNA: TGCGCCAGCAGCCAAGTAAGGTTTCTTTCACCCCTCCACTTT.

This chain links TRBV2 with TRBJ2-6; no clear D. Trimming took 6 bases from V and 2 from J, leaving 8 bases between them. Germline assignment: CDR1 SNHLY and CDR2 FYNNEI. This CDR3 region has 14 residues. This chain's CDR3 is CASRYRAGANVLTF. Written as DNA, the CDR3 is TGTGCCAGCAGGTACAGAGCTGGGGCCAACGTCCTGACTTTC. Complete variable domain (other parts from reference TRBV2 and TRBJ2-6): EPEVTQTPSHQVTQMGQEVILRCVPISNHLYFYWYRQILGQKVEFLVSFYNNEISEKSEIFDDQFSVERPDGSNFTLKIRSTKLEDSAMYFCASRYRAGANVLTFGAGSRLTVL.

CDR3 protein: CASSGGDPQETQYF. The CDR3, as DNA: TGTGCCAGCAGCGGGGGAGATCCCCAAGAGACCCAGTACTTC. The chain uses TRBV9 and TRBJ2-5, with D possibly matching TRBD2 (5 bases). The CDR3 totals 14 residues. The V gene's germline CDR1 is SGDLS and CDR2 YYNGEE. The ends were cut back, 3 bases at V and 1 base at J, with 10 bases in the middle.

The rearrangement joins TRBV4-3 to TRBJ1-4; D not certain. The V gene lost 0 bases and the J gene lost 0 bases, with 8 bases spanning the gap. The CDR3 spans 16 residues. CDR1 LGHNA and CDR2 YSLEER come from the germline V gene. Written as DNA, the CDR3 is TGCGCCAGCAGCCAAGATTTCGTCTCAACTAATGAAAAACTGTTTTTT. It encodes CASSQDFVSTNEKLFF.

This clone occurred once. The V and J genes are TRBV9 and TRBJ2-5; 7 bases match TRBD2. The CDR3 contains 16 residues. J gave up 2 bases and V 0 bases, and 7 bases lay outside the gene matches. CDR1 and CDR2 (germline): SGDLS, YYNGEE. The CDR3 sequence: CASSVDPGGPQETQYF. CDR3 nucleotides: TGTGCCAGCAGCGTAGATCCGGGGGGTCCACAAGAGACCCAGTACTTC.

The chain combines TRBV7-9 with TRBJ1-2, with a tentative D call TRBD1 (6 bases). V was cut by 3 bases and J by 2 bases, with 10 bases left in between. The CDR3 has 14 amino acids. Germline V CDR1 and CDR2: SEHNR, FQNEAQ (reference sequence). In nucleotides, the CDR3 is TGTGCCAGCAGCTTTACAGGGTCGAACTATGGCTACACCTTC. Translating gives CASSFTGSNYGYTF.

The chain joins TRBV7-8 to TRBJ2-5, with D perhaps TRBD2 (5 bases). The length of the CDR3 is 13 residues. V was pared by 5 bases and J by 4 bases, with 11 bases between. Germline lookup yields CDR1 SGHVS and CDR2 FQNEAQ. CDR3 sequence (DNA): TGTGCCAGCAGCGGCCCCGGAGGAGAGACCCAGTACTTC. It codes for CASSGPGGETQYF.

About this clone itself: The same CDR3 can be traced to other DNA sequences in this sample. V is TRBV5-1 and J is TRBJ2-5; 8 bases map to TRBD1. The germline CDR1 and CDR2 sequences are SGHRS and YFSETQ. The CDR3 is 15 amino acids. Germline trimming cut 0 bases from V and 5 bases from J; bases unmatched to any gene: 6. In DNA form, the CDR3 reads TGCGCCAGCAGCTTGGGGCAGGGGGCGCGTGAGACCCAGTACTTC. This sequence encodes CASSLGQGARETQYF.

This clone has a single count. The chain couples TRBV7-2 to TRBJ2-3; D is unclear. The CDR3 has 14 residues. Trimming removed 4 bases from V and 3 bases from J, with 11 bases in between. Germline V CDR1 and CDR2: SGHTA, FQGNSA. CDR3: CASSSLSWTDTQYF. The CDR3 DNA is TGTGCCAGCAGCTCCCTTTCATGGACAGATACGCAGTATTTT.

The chain recombines TRBV11-2 with TRBJ2-7; TRBD1 matches at 8 bases. The trim removed 5 bases at V and 6 bases at J, leaving 12 bases unmatched. The length of the CDR3 is 15 residues. Per germline, CDR1 SGHAT and CDR2 FQNNGV. The CDR3 nucleotides are TGTGCCAGCAGCCAAAACCGGGACAGGTCTGTCGAGCAGTACTTC. Encoded protein: CASSQNRDRSVEQYF.

The chain employs TRBV15 and TRBJ1-5; D gene unclear. The CDR3 extends over 18 amino acids. V was pared by 0 bases and J by 4 bases, with 19 bases between. Germline V lookup: CDR1 LNHNV, CDR2 YYDKDF (reference sequence). For the CDR3, the DNA is TGTGCCACCAGCAGAGACGGAACCCTCCCCGGACCAAATCAGCCCCAGCATTTT. Translating it yields CATSRDGTLPGPNQPQHF. The variable domain in full, with the rest retrieved from reference TRBV15 and TRBJ1-5, is DAMVIQNPRYQVTQFGKPVTLSCSQTLNHNVMYWYQQKSSQAPKLLFHYYDKDFNNEADTPDNFQSRRPNTSFCFLDIRSPGLGDTAMYLCATSRDGTLPGPNQPQHFGDGTRLSIL.

In DNA, the CDR3 is TGTGCCAGCAGTTCCCCGACAGGGTCCTACGAGCAGTACTTC. Protein product: CASSSPTGSYEQYF. This sequence joins TRBV28 and TRBJ2-7; 7 nucleotides match TRBD1. The CDR3 consists of 14 residues. Unmatched junction bases numbered 4, after V lost 4 bases and J lost 1 base. Germline CDR1 MDHEN, CDR2 SYDVKM.

J is TRBJ1-6 and V is TRBV11-3, with D uncertain. The CDR3 totals 14 residues. The germline V gene encodes CDR1 SGHNT and CDR2 YENEEA. V lost 5 bases and J lost 9, with 14 bases in between. CDR3 bases: TGTGCCAGCAGCACCGGAACGGGAGGTTCACCCCTCCACTTT. It encodes CASSTGTGGSPLHF.

V gene TRBV7-3 combines with J gene TRBJ2-7, with D perhaps TRBD1 or TRBD2 (5 bases each). Trimming removed 5 bases from V and 6 bases from J, with 23 bases in between. This CDR3 has 16 residues. Looked up from germline, CDR1 is SGHTA and CDR2 is FQGTGA. As DNA, the CDR3 is TGTGCCAGCAGCACCGAGGGCCGGGACCCAAAGGGCGAGCAGTACTTC. It translates to CASSTEGRDPKGEQYF.

J is TRBJ2-7 and V is TRBV10-3; TRBD1 aligns across 7 bases. Germline trimming cut 7 bases from V and 0 bases from J; bases unmatched to any gene: 9. Per the germline V gene, CDR1 is ENHRY and CDR2 is SYGVKD. The CDR3 has 15 amino acids. Written as DNA, the CDR3 is TGTGCCATCATACTTACCGGGACAGCCTCCTACGAGCAGTACTTC. Translated: CAIILTGTASYEQYF.

The V and J genes are TRBV30 and TRBJ1-1; possibly TRBD1 for D (5 bases). The germline V gene has CDR1 GTSNPN and CDR2 SVGIG (reference sequence). V was pared by 0 bases and J by 8 bases, with 10 bases between. There are 12 residues in the CDR3. In DNA form, the CDR3 reads TGTGCCTGGAGTGTCATAGGGGCCGAAGCTTTCTTT. Residues: CAWSVIGAEAFF.

The J gene is TRBJ2-7, the V gene TRBV5-1; 9 bases agree with TRBD2. CDR1 SGHRS and CDR2 YFSETQ come from the germline V gene. J lost 3 bases, V lost 4 bases, and 5 bases had no gene match. This CDR3 has 14 amino acids. CDR3 nucleotides: TGCGCCAGCAGCATAACTAGCGGGTTCTACGAGCAGTACTTC. It translates to CASSITSGFYEQYF. The full variable domain, in which reference TRBV5-1 and TRBJ2-7 provide the parts outside the CDR3, is KAGVTQTPRYLIKTRGQQVTLSCSPISGHRSVSWYQQTPGQGLQFLFEYFSETQRNKGNFPGRFSGRQFSNSRSEMNVSTLELGDSALYLCASSITSGFYEQYFGPGTRLTVT.